This T cell receptor beta chain was captured by sequencing in a study of breast tumors, draining lymph nodes, adjacent tissues. Study outcomes and limitations: Compared with basal-like, luminal-like tumors shared significantly more repertoire with nontumor tissue. That most tumor T cells come from lymph nodes remained unproven.

This clonotype was seen a handful of times. The antigen is undetermined. TCRdb ran MiXCR on the multiplex PCR reads and lists one entry per CDR3 protein. The sample holds more than 50,000 distinct CDR3 sequences; approximately 62% are singletons and the top ten take approximately 19%. The sequence was obtained from a female donor with breast cancer. Some clones in this sample may be carry-over from other donors' samples. The sample was breast tumor tissue.

CDR3 sequence (DNA): TGTGCCAGCAGGACTAGCGGCACAGATACGCAGTATTTT. This codes for CASRTSGTDTQYF. This chain connects TRBV2 to TRBJ2-3, with 8 bases aligning to TRBD2. Germline CDR1 SNHLY, CDR2 FYNNEI. The CDR3 runs to 13 residues. The J segment lost 1 base and the V segment lost 6 bases, leaving 0 bases of the junction unmatched.